The rows below give T cell receptor beta chains drawn from one sample of a study of post-analysis software for immune sequencing data. TCRdb called the PCR reads again in MiXCR, with one record for every CDR3 protein. The repertoire has about 760,000 distinct CDR3 sequences, 25% to 30% of them found once; the top ten carry approximately 0.6%. The sample consisted of blood. Receptors were obtained from a girl aged 10-17 years with multiple sclerosis. Both conserved end residues are part of each CDR3. Each record gives: D gene, J gene, clone size, V gene, CDR3 DNA, CDR3 protein. D genes are given only for firm matches. The size field is filled for only some rows; it gives once, few, many or a size class.

D: NA; J: TRBJ2-6; size: once; V: TRBV29-1; DNA: TGCAGCGTTGAAGATCGGAGCCCCTCTGGGGCCGACGTCCTGACTTTC; CDR3: CSVEDRSPSGADVLTF
D: NA; J: TRBJ2-5; size: many; V: TRBV7-8; DNA: TGTGCCAGCAGGAGGGAGACCCAGTACTTC; CDR3: CASRRETQYF
D: TRBD1; J: TRBJ2-3; size: few; V: TRBV5-1; DNA: TGCGCCAGCAGCTTGGCCGTTAAAGGGGGCGTCCCAGATACGCAGTATTTT; CDR3: CASSLAVKGGVPDTQYF
D: TRBD2; J: TRBJ2-5; size: many; V: TRBV6-5; DNA: TGTGCCAGCAGACTAGCGGGGAAAGAGACCCAGTACTTC; CDR3: CASRLAGKETQYF
D: NA; J: TRBJ2-5; size: few; V: TRBV20-1; DNA: TGCAGTGCTCTCCGGACAGCCCAAGAGACCCAGTACTTC; CDR3: CSALRTAQETQYF
D: NA; J: TRBJ1-1; size: NA; V: TRBV10-3; DNA: TGTGCCATCAAACCCACCTCAGTGAACACTGAAGCTTTCTTT; CDR3: CAIKPTSVNTEAFF
D: NA; J: TRBJ2-5; size: NA; V: TRBV5-5; DNA: TGTGCCAGCAGCTCACGGGTGGGAGTGGGGGAGACCCAGTACTTC; CDR3: CASSSRVGVGETQYF
D: TRBD2; J: TRBJ2-7; size: few; V: TRBV20-1; DNA: TGCAGTGCTAGAGATCTAGCGGGCCTTTCCTACGAGCAGTACTTC; CDR3: CSARDLAGLSYEQYF
D: TRBD2; J: TRBJ2-1; size: NA; V: TRBV20-1; DNA: TGCAGTGCTGATACCGGGACTAGCGCCTACAATGAGCAGTTCTTC; CDR3: CSADTGTSAYNEQFF
D: NA; J: TRBJ2-7; size: few; V: TRBV4-3; DNA: TGCGCCAGCAGCCCCGGCTGGGGCGAGCAGTACTTC; CDR3: CASSPGWGEQYF
D: TRBD1; J: TRBJ2-4; size: NA; V: TRBV28; DNA: TGTGCCAGCAGCTTAAGACAGGGCCCGACCAAAAACATTCAGTACTTC; CDR3: CASSLRQGPTKNIQYF
D: NA; J: TRBJ2-5; size: NA; V: TRBV20-1; DNA: TGCAGTGCTAGAGATCCATTCCGGGCGGGAGAGACCCAGTACTTC; CDR3: CSARDPFRAGETQYF
D: NA; J: TRBJ1-1; size: NA; V: TRBV7-2; DNA: TGTGCCAGCAGCTTTAGAGGGGTTAGTTCTGTTGAAGCTTTCTTT; CDR3: CASSFRGVSSVEAFF
D: NA; J: TRBJ1-6; size: few; V: TRBV7-9; DNA: TGTGCCAGCAGCTTAGGGTCGGATTCACCCCTCCACTTT; CDR3: CASSLGSDSPLHF
D: TRBD1; J: TRBJ1-2; size: few; V: TRBV15; DNA: TGTGCCACCAGCAGGCCTGGACAGGGGAACTATGGCTACACCTTC; CDR3: CATSRPGQGNYGYTF
D: TRBD2; J: TRBJ2-3; size: NA; V: TRBV7-8; DNA: TGTGCCAGCAGCTTAGCGCAACTAGCGGGGCGCCGTGCTAGCACAGATACGCAGTATTTT; CDR3: CASSLAQLAGRRASTDTQYF
D: TRBD2; J: TRBJ2-1; size: NA; V: TRBV5-4; DNA: TGTGCCAGCAGACCAAGTAGCGGGAGCTCCTACAATGAGCAGTTCTTC; CDR3: CASRPSSGSSYNEQFF
D: NA; J: TRBJ2-3; size: NA; V: TRBV7-9; DNA: TGTGCCAGCAGCCCGGCCGGTTCAGACACGCAGTATTTT; CDR3: CASSPAGSDTQYF
D: NA; J: TRBJ1-4; size: NA; V: TRBV5-1; DNA: TGCGCCAGCTCCCCGGGATATACTAATGAAAAACTGTTTTTT; CDR3: CASSPGYTNEKLFF
D: TRBD1; J: TRBJ2-2; size: few; V: TRBV24-1; DNA: TGTGCCACCAGAGGGAGACAGGGAGTGACCGGGGAGCTGTTTTTT; CDR3: CATRGRQGVTGELFF
D: NA; J: TRBJ1-5; size: NA; V: TRBV20-1; DNA: TGCAGTGCTAGAGGGGTTCTTAGCAATCAGCCCCAGCATTTT; CDR3: CSARGVLSNQPQHF
D: NA; J: TRBJ1-5; size: NA; V: TRBV6-6; DNA: TGTGCCAGCACCCGGGGGGAGGGCAATCAGCCCCAGCATTTT; CDR3: CASTRGEGNQPQHF
D: TRBD2; J: TRBJ2-3; size: NA; V: TRBV9; DNA: TGTGCCAGCAGCATCAGCGGGAGTAGGACAGATGCGCAGTATTTT; CDR3: CASSISGSRTDAQYF
D: NA; J: TRBJ1-1; size: few; V: TRBV3-1; DNA: TGTGCCAGCAGCCAACTCGGACTAAAAAACGCTGAAGCTTTCTTT; CDR3: CASSQLGLKNAEAFF
D: NA; J: TRBJ1-1; size: NA; V: TRBV28; DNA: TGTGCCAGCAGCCCAGGCTGGACTGAAGCTTTCTTT; CDR3: CASSPGWTEAFF
D: NA; J: TRBJ1-1; size: NA; V: TRBV4-1; DNA: TGCGCCAGCAGCCAAGGGGGCTATGACACTGAAGCTTTCTTT; CDR3: CASSQGGYDTEAFF
D: NA; J: TRBJ2-5; size: NA; V: TRBV10-3; DNA: TGTGCCATCAGTGATCGGGAGTCTAGCTACAATGAGCAGTACTTC; CDR3: CAISDRESSYNEQYF
D: NA; J: TRBJ2-1; size: many; V: TRBV20-1; DNA: TGCAGTGCTAGCTCGGGATCTTATGGTAATGAGCAGTTCTTC; CDR3: CSASSGSYGNEQFF
D: NA; J: TRBJ2-7; size: NA; V: TRBV20-1; DNA: TGCAGTGCACGGGGTTCGGGGACTCTTCACTACGAGCAGTACTTC; CDR3: CSARGSGTLHYEQYF
D: TRBD2; J: TRBJ2-1; size: NA; V: TRBV9; DNA: TGTGCCAGCAGCGTCTTTAGCGGGAGTAACCACAATGAGCAGTTCTTC; CDR3: CASSVFSGSNHNEQFF
D: NA; J: TRBJ1-2; size: NA; V: TRBV5-1; DNA: TGTGCCAGCAGCTTAGAGGCCGGGCCCTATGGCTACACCTTC; CDR3: CASSLEAGPYGYTF
D: NA; J: TRBJ1-2; size: NA; V: TRBV6-4; DNA: TGTGCCAGCAGTGACTCAGGCAACGATGGCTACACCTTC; CDR3: CASSDSGNDGYTF
D: NA; J: TRBJ2-6; size: NA; V: TRBV3-1; DNA: TGTGCCAGCAGCCAAGGCTCAGGGTTAGTGGGGGCCAACGTCCTGACTTTC; CDR3: CASSQGSGLVGANVLTF
D: NA; J: TRBJ1-4; size: NA; V: TRBV7-6; DNA: TGTGCCAGCAGCTCACGAACCGACGGAAATGAAAAACTGTTTTTT; CDR3: CASSSRTDGNEKLFF
D: NA; J: TRBJ1-2; size: NA; V: TRBV12-3/TRBV12-4; DNA: TGTGCCAGCAGTTTAGCGGGACGCCTCTATGGCTACACCTTC; CDR3: CASSLAGRLYGYTF
D: NA; J: TRBJ2-4; size: NA; V: TRBV20-1; DNA: TGCAGTGCCACTACGGAGGGCGACATTCAGTACTTC; CDR3: CSATTEGDIQYF
D: TRBD2; J: TRBJ2-5; size: many; V: TRBV29-1; DNA: TGCAGCGTTATACGGGGGGGAGAGACCCAGTACTTC; CDR3: CSVIRGGETQYF
D: TRBD2; J: TRBJ2-3; size: few; V: TRBV5-1; DNA: TGCGCCAGCAGCTTGGACCCTAGCGGGGGTAGCACAGATACGCAGTATTTT; CDR3: CASSLDPSGGSTDTQYF
D: NA; J: TRBJ2-7; size: many; V: TRBV29-1; DNA: TGCAGCGCGTCGTCGACCTCCTACGAGCAGTACTTC; CDR3: CSASSTSYEQYF